This note documents a single TCR beta chain sequence. This sample is part of a study of blood T cell repertoires in COVID-19. TCRdb's table, derived via immunoSEQ multiplex PCR, lists solely in-frame clones and lacks some. This table has 220,000 or so clones, 70% to 90% appearing once. J lost 5 bases, V lost 5 bases, and 11 bases had no gene match. This CDR3 is 15 amino acids long. CDR1 is SEHNR and CDR2 is FQNEAQ in the germline V gene (reference sequence). The J gene is TRBJ1-2, the V gene TRBV7-9, with 7 bases lining up with TRBD1. The origin of this receptor is a woman in her 50s with COVID-19, enrolled during active disease. Sequencing was performed on peripheral blood. The CDR3 DNA reads as TGTGCCAGCAGCCGGGGGACAGAGCCTCAGTATGGCTACACCTTC. Translating gives CASSRGTEPQYGYTF.